This note documents a single TCR beta chain sequence. The sample comes from a study of T cell clones after liver transplantation. The CDR3 loop spans 15 amino acids. J was trimmed by 2 bases and V by 1 base; bases with no gene match: 4. In germline, CDR1 is KGHSH, CDR2 LQKENI. The assay was immunoSEQ multiplex PCR, and TCRdb's table has in-frame clones only and misses some. The sample consists of some 70,000 clones, about four fifths of them appearing once. Sequenced material: CD4+ T cells from blood, taken before liver transplant. This TCR was sampled from a human donor who received a liver transplant. The V call is TRBV18, the J call TRBJ2-7, with TRBD1 matching 8 bases. CDR3 nucleotides: TGTGCCAGCTCACCACGACAGGGGACGACCTACGAGCAGTACTTC. Protein sequence: CASSPRQGTTYEQYF. Drawing the rest from reference TRBV18 and TRBJ2-7, the complete variable domain is NAGVMQNPRHLVRRRGQEARLRCSPMKGHSHVYWYRQLPEEGLKFMVYLQKENIIDESGMPKERFSAEFPKEGPSILRIQQVVRGDSAAYFCASSPRQGTTYEQYFGPGTRLTVT.